These 5 T cell receptor beta chains were all obtained from the same sample, sequenced in a study of T cell clonotyping in hematopoietic cell transplantation. Only in-frame clones appear in the TCRdb table, and some are missing; sequencing was by immunoSEQ multiplex PCR. The repertoire holds 15,000 to 20,000 clones, around 66% seen once, with about 11% in the top ten. The specimen was PBMCs, collected 30 days after allogeneic stem cell transplant. Receptors originate from a male patient aged 45 to 59 who had an allogeneic stem cell transplant from an unrelated donor, so T cells may come from the graft donor. Some clones in this sample may be carry-over from other donors' samples.

The chain is built from TRBV9 and TRBJ1-6, with TRBD1 matching over 8 bases. Per germline, CDR1 SGDLS and CDR2 YYNGEE. The CDR3 consists of 16 residues. The V gene end was trimmed by 3 bases and the J gene end by 8 bases; junction bases not matched to a gene: 10. DNA for the CDR3: TGTGCCAGCAGCGCTGCCTCTCGGGACAGGCATTCACCCCTCCACTTT. This gives the protein CASSAASRDRHSPLHF. Variable domain in full (rest from reference TRBV9 and TRBJ1-6): DSGVTQTPKHLITATGQRVTLRCSPRSGDLSVYWYQQSLDQGLQFLIQYYNGEERAKGNILERFSAQQFPDLHSELNLSSLELGDSALYFCASSAASRDRHSPLHFGNGTRLTVT.

The chain joins TRBV6-6 to TRBJ1-1; no clear D gene. The germline V gene has CDR1 MNHNY and CDR2 SVGAGI (reference sequence). The V and J ends lost 6 bases and 0 bases respectively, with 14 bases between them. The CDR3 loop spans 15 amino acids. CDR3 amino acids: CASRGKNFMNTEAFF. The CDR3 DNA reads as TGTGCCAGCAGGGGAAAAAACTTCATGAACACTGAAGCTTTCTTT.

This clone was seen a handful of times. This rearrangement joins TRBV25-1 to TRBJ1-5, with D unresolved. This CDR3 contains 16 residues. Trimming took 5 bases from V and 2 from J, leaving 16 bases between them. Germline CDR1 is MGHDK and CDR2 is SYGVNS. The CDR3 protein is CASSPPGSLGNQPQHF. The CDR3 DNA reads as TGTGCCAGCAGTCCCCCCGGCAGTTTGGGCAATCAGCCCCAGCATTTT.

V gene TRBV5-6 combines with J gene TRBJ1-1, with D possibly matching TRBD1 (5 bases). This CDR3 region has 15 residues. V was cut by 0 bases and J by 2 bases, with 11 bases left in between. CDR1 and CDR2 from the germline V gene are SGHDT and YYEEEE. CDR3 in amino acids: CASSLVGQGNTEAFF. The CDR3 DNA follows: TGTGCCAGCAGCTTGGTAGGGCAGGGTAACACTGAAGCTTTCTTT.

CDR3 residues: CASSLALGRSDTQYF. The DNA for the CDR3 is TGTGCCAGCAGCTTAGCACTTGGGCGCTCAGATACGCAGTATTTT. V is TRBV7-2 and J is TRBJ2-3; D remains ambiguous. Germline-derived CDR1 and CDR2 are SGHTA and FQGNSA. Deletions cut 0 bases from V and 4 bases from J, with 11 bases between. The CDR3 consists of 15 residues.